The rows below give T cell receptor beta chains drawn from one sample of a study of blood T cell repertoires in COVID-19. Data came from immunoSEQ multiplex PCR; TCRdb stores just in-frame clones and leaves some out. Of hundreds of thousands of clones in the sample, about nine tenths were seen once. The sample comprised peripheral blood. The receptors were sampled from a woman aged 60 to 75 with acute or convalescent COVID-19. CDR3s include the opening cysteine and the closing phenylalanine or tryptophan. A D gene is named only where the DNA matches it firmly. Rows give clone size only sometimes, using once, few, many, or a class for an expanded clone.

TRBJ2-2 | TRBV19 | NA | TRBD1 | TGTGCCAGTATGGGGGACAGGACGAACACCGGGGAGCTGTTTTTT | CASMGDRTNTGELFF
TRBJ1-4 | TRBV5-4 | NA | TRBD1 | TGTGCCAGCAGGACGGGGACAGGGGATGAAAAACTGTTTTTT | CASRTGTGDEKLFF
TRBJ2-7 | TRBV7-2 | few | TRBD2 | TGTGCCAGCAGCTTGGGCGGGGGGTTGGAGCAGTACTTC | CASSLGGGLEQYF
TRBJ1-6 | TRBV27 | NA | TRBD1 | TGTGCCAGCAGTCCCCTGACAGGGAGCTCCTATAATTCACCCCTCCACTTT | CASSPLTGSSYNSPLHF
TRBJ1-1 | TRBV21-1 | NA | NA | TGTGCCAGCAGCCTCGCAGGGGGCGGGGCTGAAGCTTTCTTT | CASSLAGGGAEAFF
TRBJ2-7 | TRBV18 | NA | NA | TGTGCCAGCTCACCACGAAGACAGGCCACCTACGAGCAGTACTTC | CASSPRRQATYEQYF
TRBJ2-3 | TRBV19 | NA | TRBD2 | TGTGCCAGTATCCCCGGGACTAGTTCAACAGATACGCAGTATTTT | CASIPGTSSTDTQYF
TRBJ2-2 | TRBV5-1 | NA | TRBD2 | TGCGCCAGCAGCCCCGGACTAGGGGTGGCCGGGGAGCTGTTTTTT | CASSPGLGVAGELFF
TRBJ2-1 | TRBV19 | NA | NA | TGTGCCAGTAGTGGCGGGTACGAGGGTAATGAGCAGTTCTTC | CASSGGYEGNEQFF
TRBJ2-3 | TRBV20-1 | NA | TRBD2 | TGCAGTGCTAGTGTATGGCGGGAGACAGATACGCAGTATTTT | CSASVWRETDTQYF
TRBJ2-5 | TRBV30 | NA | NA | TGTGCCTGGAGTGTACATATTAGCGGAGGACAAGAGACCCAGTACTTC | CAWSVHISGGQETQYF
TRBJ2-7 | TRBV7-9 | NA | TRBD1 | TGTGCCAGCAGCCTTGGACAGGGGGCGCCGGGAGAGCAGTACTTC | CASSLGQGAPGEQYF
TRBJ1-6 | TRBV5-1 | few | NA | TGCGCCAGCAGCCCGGACAGTAATTCACCCCTCCACTTT | CASSPDSNSPLHF
TRBJ1-4 | TRBV6-2/TRBV6-3 | NA | NA | TGTGCCAGCAGTTACAGCCGAAGCGGAGCAACTAATGAAAAACTGTTTTTT | CASSYSRSGATNEKLFF
TRBJ2-2 | TRBV19 | once | TRBD1 | TGTGCCAGTACCTCGGACAGGAAAAACACCGGGGAGCTGTTTTTT | CASTSDRKNTGELFF
TRBJ2-1 | TRBV27 | NA | TRBD2 | TGTGCCAGCAGACTTGGGGGGGGGTTATCCTACAATGAGCAGTTCTTC | CASRLGGGLSYNEQFF
TRBJ1-1 | TRBV5-1 | NA | NA | TGCGCCAGCAGCTGGGGACCGGGGGAGGGGGATGAAGCTTTCTTT | CASSWGPGEGDEAFF
TRBJ1-1 | TRBV4-1 | NA | NA | TGCGCCAGCAGCCGAGAGGACAGGAACACTGAAGCTTTCTTT | CASSREDRNTEAFF
TRBJ1-1 | TRBV4-3 | NA | TRBD1 | TGCGCCAGCAGCCAGTACCCAACAGGGGGCGTATACACTGAAGCTTTCTTT | CASSQYPTGGVYTEAFF
TRBJ1-2 | TRBV6-4 | NA | NA | TGTGCCAGCAGTCCAGGGGTAGACTATGGCTACACCTTC | CASSPGVDYGYTF
TRBJ2-3 | TRBV5-8 | NA | NA | TGTGCCAGCAGCTTACCCGCGTCGACAGATACGCAGTATTTT | CASSLPASTDTQYF
TRBJ1-2 | TRBV7-8 | NA | NA | TGTGCCAGCAGTCCCGGTGAGGTAAACTATGGCTACACCTTC | CASSPGEVNYGYTF
TRBJ2-5 | TRBV6-1 | NA | NA | TGTGCCAGCAGTTATCAGGGAGAGACCCAGTACTTC | CASSYQGETQYF
TRBJ2-5 | TRBV28 | NA | NA | TGTGCCAGCAGACCCGGACAGAAAGAGACCCAGTACTTC | CASRPGQKETQYF
TRBJ1-2 | TRBV7-3 | once | NA | TGTGCCAGCAGCCCGGACAGAAACTATGGCTACACCTTC | CASSPDRNYGYTF
TRBJ1-6 | TRBV3-1/TRBV3-2 | once | NA | TGTGCCAGCAGGCCCCCAGGGATGAATTCACCCCTCCACTTT | CASRPPGMNSPLHF